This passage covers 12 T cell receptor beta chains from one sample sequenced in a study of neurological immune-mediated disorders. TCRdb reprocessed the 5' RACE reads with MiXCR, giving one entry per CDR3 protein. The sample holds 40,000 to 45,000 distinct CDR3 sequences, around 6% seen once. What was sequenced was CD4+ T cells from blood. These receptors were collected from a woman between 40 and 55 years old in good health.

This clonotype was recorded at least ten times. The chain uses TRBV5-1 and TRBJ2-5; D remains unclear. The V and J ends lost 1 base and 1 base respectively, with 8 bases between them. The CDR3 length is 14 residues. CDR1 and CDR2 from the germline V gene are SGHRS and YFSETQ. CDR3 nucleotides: TGCGCCAGCAGCTTGACGCACCCCCAAGAGACCCAGTACTTC. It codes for CASSLTHPQETQYF. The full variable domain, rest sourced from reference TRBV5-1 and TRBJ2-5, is KAGVTQTPRYLIKTRGQQVTLSCSPISGHRSVSWYQQTPGQGLQFLFEYFSETQRNKGNFPGRFSGRQFSNSRSEMNVSTLELGDSALYLCASSLTHPQETQYFGPGTRLLVL.

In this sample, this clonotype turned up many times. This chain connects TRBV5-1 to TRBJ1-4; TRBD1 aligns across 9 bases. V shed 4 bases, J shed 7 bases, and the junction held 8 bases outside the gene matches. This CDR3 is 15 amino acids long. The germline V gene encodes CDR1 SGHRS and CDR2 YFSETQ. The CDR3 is CASSGGDRAGEKLFF. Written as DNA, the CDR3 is TGCGCCAGCAGCGGGGGGGACAGGGCAGGTGAAAAACTGTTTTTT.

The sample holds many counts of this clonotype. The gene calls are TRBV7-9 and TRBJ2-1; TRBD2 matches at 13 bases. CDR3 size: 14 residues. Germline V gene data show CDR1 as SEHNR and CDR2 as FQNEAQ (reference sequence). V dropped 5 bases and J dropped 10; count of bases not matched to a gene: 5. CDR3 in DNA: TGTGCCAGCAGCCAAGGACTAGCGGGAGACGAGCAGTTCTTC. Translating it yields CASSQGLAGDEQFF.

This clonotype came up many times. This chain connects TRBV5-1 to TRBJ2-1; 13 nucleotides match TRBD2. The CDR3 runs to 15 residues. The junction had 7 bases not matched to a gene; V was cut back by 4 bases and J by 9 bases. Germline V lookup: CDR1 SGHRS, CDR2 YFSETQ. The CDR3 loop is CASSTGLAGLGEQFF. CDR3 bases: TGCGCCAGCAGCACGGGACTAGCGGGGTTGGGTGAGCAGTTCTTC.

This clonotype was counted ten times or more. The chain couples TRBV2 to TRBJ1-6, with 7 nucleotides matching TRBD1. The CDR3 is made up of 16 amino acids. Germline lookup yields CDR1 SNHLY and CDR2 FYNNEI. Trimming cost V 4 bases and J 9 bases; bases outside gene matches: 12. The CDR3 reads CASSAYEGGQLSPLHF. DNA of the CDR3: TGTGCCAGCAGTGCCTATGAGGGGGGACAGCTTTCACCCCTCCACTTT.

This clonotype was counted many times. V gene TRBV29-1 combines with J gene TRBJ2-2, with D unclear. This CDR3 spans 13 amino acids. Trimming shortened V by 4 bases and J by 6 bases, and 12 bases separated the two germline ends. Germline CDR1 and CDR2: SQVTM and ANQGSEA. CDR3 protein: CSVVIVQPGELFF. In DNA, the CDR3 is TGCAGCGTTGTTATTGTACAACCCGGGGAGCTGTTTTTT.

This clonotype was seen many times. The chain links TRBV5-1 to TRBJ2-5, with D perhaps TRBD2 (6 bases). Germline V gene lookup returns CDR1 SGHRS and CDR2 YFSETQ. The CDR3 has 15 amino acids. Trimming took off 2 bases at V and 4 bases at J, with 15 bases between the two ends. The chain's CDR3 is CASSLWGDPGETQYF. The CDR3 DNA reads TGCGCCAGCAGCTTATGGGGGGACCCAGGAGAGACCCAGTACTTC.

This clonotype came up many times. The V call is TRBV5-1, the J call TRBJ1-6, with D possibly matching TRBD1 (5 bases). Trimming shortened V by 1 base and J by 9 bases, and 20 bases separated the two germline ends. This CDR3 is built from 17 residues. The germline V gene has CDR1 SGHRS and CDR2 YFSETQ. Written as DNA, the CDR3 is TGCGCCAGCAGCTTGAACGTTGTGGGACTCCGGGGTTCACCCCTCCACTTT. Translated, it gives CASSLNVVGLRGSPLHF.

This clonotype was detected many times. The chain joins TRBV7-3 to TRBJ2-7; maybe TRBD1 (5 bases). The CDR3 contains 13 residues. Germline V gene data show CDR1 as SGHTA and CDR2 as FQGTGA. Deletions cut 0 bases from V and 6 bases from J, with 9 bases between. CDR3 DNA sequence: TGTGCCAGCAGCTTAACGGGTGACAGCGAGCAGTACTTC. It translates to CASSLTGDSEQYF.

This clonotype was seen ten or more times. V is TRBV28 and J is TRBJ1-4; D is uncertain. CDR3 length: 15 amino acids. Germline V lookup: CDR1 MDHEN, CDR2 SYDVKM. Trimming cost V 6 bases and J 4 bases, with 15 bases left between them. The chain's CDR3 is CASSPSAAYNEKLFF. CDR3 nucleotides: TGTGCCAGCAGCCCCTCGGCAGCCTATAATGAAAAACTGTTTTTT.

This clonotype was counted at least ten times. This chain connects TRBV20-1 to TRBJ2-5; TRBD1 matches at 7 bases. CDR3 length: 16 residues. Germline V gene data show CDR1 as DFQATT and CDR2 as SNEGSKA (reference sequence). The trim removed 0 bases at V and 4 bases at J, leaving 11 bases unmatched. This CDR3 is CSARDLVGGLPETQYF. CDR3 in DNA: TGCAGTGCTAGAGATCTAGTAGGGGGCCTTCCAGAGACCCAGTACTTC.

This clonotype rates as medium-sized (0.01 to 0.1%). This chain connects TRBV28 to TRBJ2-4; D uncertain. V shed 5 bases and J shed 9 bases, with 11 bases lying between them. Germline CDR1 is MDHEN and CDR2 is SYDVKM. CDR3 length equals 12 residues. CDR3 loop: CASSGIGVIQYF. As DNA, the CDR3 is TGTGCCAGCAGTGGCATTGGGGTCATTCAGTACTTC.